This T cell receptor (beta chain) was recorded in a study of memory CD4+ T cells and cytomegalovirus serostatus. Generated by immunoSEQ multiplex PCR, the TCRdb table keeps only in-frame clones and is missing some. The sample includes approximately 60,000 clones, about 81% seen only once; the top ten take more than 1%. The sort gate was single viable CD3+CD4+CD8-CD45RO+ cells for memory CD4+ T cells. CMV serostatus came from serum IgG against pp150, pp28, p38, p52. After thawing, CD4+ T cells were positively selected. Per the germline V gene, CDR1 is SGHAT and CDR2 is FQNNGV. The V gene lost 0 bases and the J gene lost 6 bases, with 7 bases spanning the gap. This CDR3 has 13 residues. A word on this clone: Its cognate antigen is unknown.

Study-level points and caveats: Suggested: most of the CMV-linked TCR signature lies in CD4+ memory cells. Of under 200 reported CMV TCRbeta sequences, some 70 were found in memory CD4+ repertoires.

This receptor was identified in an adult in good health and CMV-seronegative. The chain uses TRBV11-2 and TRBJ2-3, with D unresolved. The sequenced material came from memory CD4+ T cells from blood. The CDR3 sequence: CASSLDMRDTQYF. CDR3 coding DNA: TGTGCCAGCAGCTTAGATATGAGGGATACGCAGTATTTT. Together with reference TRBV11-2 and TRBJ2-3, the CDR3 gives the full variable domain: EAGVAQSPRYKIIEKRQSVAFWCNPISGHATLYWYQQILGQGPKLLIQFQNNGVVDDSQLPKDRFSAERLKGVDSTLKIQPAKLEDSAVYLCASSLDMRDTQYFGPGTRLTVL.